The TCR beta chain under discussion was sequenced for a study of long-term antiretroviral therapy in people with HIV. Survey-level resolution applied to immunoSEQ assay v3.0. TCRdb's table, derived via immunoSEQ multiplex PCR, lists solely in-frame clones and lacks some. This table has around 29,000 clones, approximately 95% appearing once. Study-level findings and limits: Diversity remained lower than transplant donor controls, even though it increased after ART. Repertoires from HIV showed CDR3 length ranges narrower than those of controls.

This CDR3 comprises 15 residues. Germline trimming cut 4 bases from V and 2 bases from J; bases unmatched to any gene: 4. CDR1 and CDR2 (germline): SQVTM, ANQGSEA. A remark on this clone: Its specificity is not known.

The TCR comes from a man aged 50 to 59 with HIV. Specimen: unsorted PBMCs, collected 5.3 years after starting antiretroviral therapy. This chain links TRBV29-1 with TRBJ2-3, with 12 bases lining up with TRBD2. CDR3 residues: CSVGTSGAFTDTQYF. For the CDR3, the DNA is TGCAGCGTTGGGACTAGCGGGGCGTTCACAGATACGCAGTATTTT.